This T cell receptor beta chain was identified in a study of CD8 T cells in ankylosing spondylitis. This clonotype was seen a few times. TCRdb reprocessed the 5' RACE reads via MiXCR and lists one record per CDR3 protein. The sample records about 220,000 distinct CDR3 sequences, approximately 10% being singletons. The CDR3 contains 14 residues. V lost 4 bases and J lost 1, with 11 bases in between. Germline lookup yields CDR1 SGHRS and CDR2 YFSETQ. The sequence was collected from a male donor with ankylosing spondylitis or in good health (not recorded which). The source material was blood, either unsorted or a sorted T cell fraction (not recorded which). The J gene is TRBJ2-5, the V gene TRBV5-1, with D maybe TRBD2 (5 bases). DNA of the CDR3: TGCGCCAGCAGCCCGAGGGTGCCCCAAGAGACCCAGTACTTC. Its protein product is CASSPRVPQETQYF.